The 28 T cell receptor beta chains reported below all come from one sample, sequenced in a study of cytomegalovirus exposure and HLA in healthy donors. PCR was performed using 60 Vbeta and 13 Jbeta primers. Data came from immunoSEQ multiplex PCR; TCRdb stores just in-frame clones and leaves some out. The sample shows more than 150,000 clones, almost 85% of them seen only once. Sequencing was carried out using PBMCs. These receptor sequences come from a boy younger than 18 in good health and CMV-seronegative.

This sequence joins TRBV27 and TRBJ2-1; 9 nucleotides align to TRBD1. Germline V lookup: CDR1 MNHEY, CDR2 SMNVEV (reference sequence). The CDR3 consists of 19 residues. V shed 4 bases and J 0 bases; nucleotides not matched to a gene: 13. In DNA, the CDR3 is TGTGCCAGCAGTTCCCGGGACAGGGCGACCAACCCCTCCTACAATGAGCAGTTCTTC. Amino acids: CASSSRDRATNPSYNEQFF.

V usage is TRBV7-2 and J usage is TRBJ2-7, with 8 positions matching TRBD1. CDR1 is SGHTA and CDR2 is FQGNSA in the germline V gene. The CDR3 is 14 residues long. J was trimmed by 1 base and V by 3 bases; bases with no gene match: 2. DNA for the CDR3: TGTGCCAGCAGCTTTGGACAGGGATCCTACGAGCAGTACTTC. This encodes CASSFGQGSYEQYF.

The chain carries TRBV6-1 and TRBJ2-3; the match to TRBD2 covers 12 bases. The CDR3 extends over 15 amino acids. Germline CDR1 reads MNHNS; CDR2 reads SASEGT. V lost 7 bases to trimming and J lost 4 bases; unmatched junction nucleotides: 6. CDR3: CASKILAGGADTQYF. The CDR3 DNA follows: TGTGCCAGCAAGATACTAGCGGGGGGAGCAGATACGCAGTATTTT.

The gene calls are TRBV7-9 and TRBJ2-2; 8 bases fit TRBD1. The trim removed 4 bases at V and 0 bases at J, leaving 10 bases unmatched. This CDR3 spans 18 amino acids. CDR1 and CDR2 from the germline V gene are SEHNR and FQNEAQ (reference sequence). The CDR3 bases are TGTGCCAGCAGCTCAAGGGGAGGACAGGGCCCGAACACCGGGGAGCTGTTTTTT. Translating gives CASSSRGGQGPNTGELFF.

The V and J genes are TRBV5-6 and TRBJ1-1; 8 bases fit TRBD1. V lost 5 bases to trimming and J lost 8 bases; unmatched junction nucleotides: 11. This CDR3 is built from 14 residues. In germline, CDR1 is SGHDT, CDR2 YYEEEE. The CDR3: CASRRTGQTMEAFF. The CDR3 DNA reads as TGTGCCAGCAGACGGACAGGGCAAACGATGGAAGCTTTCTTT.

V is TRBV11-1 and J is TRBJ2-7; 9 bases match TRBD1. Germline-derived CDR1 and CDR2 are SGHAT and FQDESV (reference sequence). The V and J ends lost 1 base and 0 bases, in that order; junction bases with no gene match: 4. The CDR3 runs to 16 residues. CDR3 DNA sequence: TGTGCCAGCAGCTTAGAGGACAGGGGACGCTCCTACGAGCAGTACTTC. It yields the protein CASSLEDRGRSYEQYF. Full variable domain (remainder filled in from reference TRBV11-1 and TRBJ2-7): EAEVAQSPRYKITEKSQAVAFWCDPISGHATLYWYRQILGQGPELLVQFQDESVVDDSQLPKDRFSAERLKGVDSTLKIQPAELGDSAMYLCASSLEDRGRSYEQYFGPGTRLTVT.

CDR3 DNA: TGTGCCACCCGGGACAGGGAGGGCACAAACTATGGCTACACCTTC. Its translation is CATRDREGTNYGYTF. The chain combines TRBV27 with TRBJ1-2; 9 bases fit TRBD1. CDR3 length: 15 residues. Trimming at V came to 10 bases and at J to 2 bases, leaving 11 bases not matched to a gene. CDR1 is MNHEY, CDR2 SMNVEV, per germline (reference sequence).

The rearrangement joins TRBV14 to TRBJ1-4; possibly TRBD1 for D (5 bases). The CDR3 has 12 residues. With 2 bases removed from V and 11 bases from J, the gap between germline ends came to 9 bases. Germline values: CDR1 SGHDN, CDR2 FVKESK. The CDR3 here is CASSQTGEKLFF. DNA for the CDR3: TGTGCCAGCAGCCAAACAGGTGAGAAACTGTTTTTT. The full variable domain, completed using reference TRBV14 and TRBJ1-4, is EAGVTQFPSHSVIEKGQTVTLRCDPISGHDNLYWYRRVMGKEIKFLLHFVKESKQDESGMPNNRFLAERTGGTYSTLKVQPAELEDSGVYFCASSQTGEKLFFGSGTQLSVL.

This chain connects TRBV27 to TRBJ2-1; D is ambiguous. The V end was cut by 3 bases, the J end by 0 bases, with 12 bases between. CDR1 is MNHEY and CDR2 is SMNVEV in the germline V gene (reference sequence). There are 16 residues in the CDR3. The CDR3 region has the DNA TGTGCCAGCAGTTTCAATCCACAGAGCTCCTACAATGAGCAGTTCTTC. This translates into CASSFNPQSSYNEQFF.

This clone was seen just once. The chain recombines TRBV6-4 with TRBJ1-6; tentative D call: TRBD1 (6 bases). The CDR3 loop spans 13 amino acids. Germline CDR1 is MRHNA and CDR2 is SNTAGT. With 5 bases removed from V and 7 bases from J, the gap between germline ends came to 9 bases. The CDR3 protein is CASSNTGNSPLHF. The CDR3 bases are TGTGCCAGCAGTAATACAGGGAATTCACCCCTCCACTTT.

V gene TRBV5-1 combines with J gene TRBJ2-1; 10 positions agree with TRBD1. Germline loops: CDR1 SGHRS, CDR2 YFSETQ. CDR3 length: 15 amino acids. J gave up 3 bases and V 4 bases, and 4 bases lay outside the gene matches. Written as DNA, the CDR3 is TGCGCCAGCAGCGGTCGGACAGGGGGCTACAATGAGCAGTTCTTC. Protein: CASSGRTGGYNEQFF.

This clone appeared a few times. The V and J genes are TRBV4-1 and TRBJ2-7; tentative D call: TRBD1 (6 bases). Germline lookup yields CDR1 MGHRA and CDR2 YSYEKL. Trimming pared 0 bases from V and 5 bases from J, leaving 14 bases between. The CDR3 is made up of 15 amino acids. CDR3 bases: TGCGCCAGCAGCCAAGAAGGTGCCAGGGGCCACGAGCAGTACTTC. It codes for CASSQEGARGHEQYF.

The table lists this clone with a count of one. V and J are TRBV7-9 and TRBJ2-5, with 7 bases that match TRBD1. Losses at the gene ends were 0 bases for V and 0 bases for J; bases not matched to a gene: 13. Germline V gene data show CDR1 as SEHNR and CDR2 as FQNEAQ (reference sequence). CDR3 size: 19 residues. In DNA form, the CDR3 reads TGTGCCAGCAGCTTAGCCGACAGGGAAACTACACATAACCAAGAGACCCAGTACTTC. As protein: CASSLADRETTHNQETQYF.

The chain is built from TRBV7-9 and TRBJ2-1, with 12 bases that match TRBD1. Trimming cost V 6 bases and J 7 bases; bases outside gene matches: 7. Germline V gene lookup returns CDR1 SEHNR and CDR2 FQNEAQ (reference sequence). This CDR3 is built from 15 residues. CDR3 DNA: TGTGCCAGCAGGACCGGGACAGGGGGCGGGAATGAGCAGTTCTTC. This translates into CASRTGTGGGNEQFF.

J is TRBJ1-1 and V is TRBV4-1; D not resolved. In germline, CDR1 is MGHRA, CDR2 YSYEKL. The V end lost 1 base, the J end lost 0 bases, and 6 bases lay between the germline ends. The CDR3 covers 14 residues. CDR3 bases: TGCGCCAGCAGCCAAGTCTCCGTGAACACTGAAGCTTTCTTT. As protein: CASSQVSVNTEAFF.

This clone was seen a single time. The chain carries TRBV9 and TRBJ2-7; TRBD1 aligns across 10 bases. Trimming took 0 bases from V and 3 from J; bases not matched to a gene: 3. Germline V gene data show CDR1 as SGDLS and CDR2 as YYNGEE. CDR3 length: 15 residues. CDR3 loop: CASSVEGTGVYEQYF. The CDR3 nucleotides read TGTGCCAGCAGCGTAGAGGGGACAGGGGTCTACGAGCAGTACTTC.

The V and J genes are TRBV30 and TRBJ1-6; weak D call: TRBD1 (6 bases). Germline lookup yields CDR1 GTSNPN and CDR2 SVGIG (reference sequence). The CDR3 is 13 residues long. Trimming took off 5 bases at V and 7 bases at J, with 12 bases between the two ends. The CDR3 reads CAWDRLENSPLHF. CDR3 nucleotide sequence: TGTGCCTGGGACAGGTTGGAAAATTCACCCCTCCACTTT.

V usage is TRBV4-1 and J usage is TRBJ1-1; no firm D call. Germline V gene lookup returns CDR1 MGHRA and CDR2 YSYEKL. V dropped 5 bases and J dropped 13 bases, with 17 bases sitting between them. This CDR3 is 12 amino acids long. In DNA, the CDR3 is TGCGCCAGCAGCACGGGGAGACATAGCAATTTCTTT. It yields the protein CASSTGRHSNFF.

This clone was found once. The chain recombines TRBV19 with TRBJ1-5; TRBD1 might be the D (6 bases). CDR3 length equals 18 residues. Trimming removed 1 base at V and 9 bases at J, with 25 bases between. CDR1 is LNHDA, CDR2 SQIVND, per germline (reference sequence). This CDR3 is CASSIGTGTLPGVGPQHF. In nucleotides, the CDR3 is TGTGCCAGTAGTATAGGGACCGGGACACTCCCCGGGGTAGGGCCCCAGCATTTT.

The chain carries TRBV5-6 and TRBJ2-7, with a weak D call TRBD1 (5 bases). Germline lookup yields CDR1 SGHDT and CDR2 YYEEEE. This CDR3 contains 15 residues. V was shortened by 2 bases and J by 5 bases, with 17 bases between the two germline ends. CDR3 DNA: TGTGCCAGCAGCTTTTTGTTAACAGGTCGGAACGAGCAGTACTTC. This codes for CASSFLLTGRNEQYF.

The chain joins TRBV6-1 to TRBJ2-4; possible D gene TRBD2, 6 bases. The germline CDR1 and CDR2 sequences are MNHNS and SASEGT. This CDR3 has 12 residues. The CDR3 coding sequence is TGTGGCTCGCGGGGAACCAAAAACATTCAGTACTTC. Protein: CGSRGTKNIQYF.

Only a few counts were recorded for this clone. The V and J genes are TRBV7-2 and TRBJ1-1; D not resolved. This CDR3 is built from 14 residues. Germline V gives CDR1 SGHTA, CDR2 FQGNSA. The V and J ends lost 2 bases and 1 base respectively, with 8 bases between them. The CDR3 protein is CASSLSTGNTEAFF. The CDR3 DNA reads TGTGCCAGCAGCTTAAGCACGGGGAACACTGAAGCTTTCTTT.

The rearrangement links TRBV2 to TRBJ1-2, with 10 bases fitting TRBD1. The CDR3 loop spans 13 amino acids. The trim removed 5 bases at V and 11 bases at J, leaving 8 bases unmatched. CDR1 is SNHLY, CDR2 FYNNEI, per germline. CDR3 DNA sequence: TGTGCCAGCAGTACATGGGGGGACAGGGGTTACACCTTC. Translated, it gives CASSTWGDRGYTF.

V and J are TRBV6-5 and TRBJ1-1; TRBD1 agrees at 10 bases. Germline CDR1 is MNHEY and CDR2 is SVGAGI. Trimming took 2 bases from V and 4 from J; bases not matched to a gene: 1. The CDR3 contains 14 residues. The CDR3, as DNA: TGTGCCAGCAGTTACAGGACAGGGGGCACTGAAGCTTTCTTT. It yields the protein CASSYRTGGTEAFF.

The chain is built from TRBV15 and TRBJ2-7; D remains ambiguous. Germline V lookup: CDR1 LNHNV, CDR2 YYDKDF (reference sequence). The CDR3 loop spans 16 amino acids. Trimming stripped 0 bases from V and 2 bases from J, with 14 bases between. In nucleotides, the CDR3 is TGTGCCACCAGCAGAGATATTCCTCTAAACCCCTACGAGCAGTACTTC. Translating gives CATSRDIPLNPYEQYF.

This clone was seen just once. The chain has TRBV7-2 and TRBJ2-1; D is possibly TRBD2 (6 bases). CDR3 size: 16 residues. Germline V CDR1 and CDR2: SGHTA, FQGNSA. The V end was cut by 7 bases, the J end by 0 bases, with 16 bases between. CDR3 sequence: CASKRAEKFSYNEQFF. CDR3 nucleotides: TGTGCCAGCAAGCGGGCGGAAAAGTTCTCCTACAATGAGCAGTTCTTC. Full variable domain (missing parts from reference TRBV7-2 and TRBJ2-1): GAGVSQSPSNKVTEKGKDVELRCDPISGHTALYWYRQSLGQGLEFLIYFQGNSAPDKSGLPSDRFSAERTGGSVSTLTIQRTQQEDSAVYLCASKRAEKFSYNEQFFGPGTRLTVL.

This rearrangement joins TRBV4-3 to TRBJ2-1; 10 bases align to TRBD2. Germline CDR1 reads LGHNA; CDR2 reads YSLEER. This CDR3 region has 17 residues. V dropped 3 bases and J dropped 6; count of bases not matched to a gene: 11. The DNA for the CDR3 is TGCGCCAGCAGCCAGGAAGCGGGGGGGCCTTCTATCAATGAGCAGTTCTTC. Its protein is CASSQEAGGPSINEQFF.

The gene calls are TRBV2 and TRBJ1-4; D is unclear. Germline V gene sequence: CDR1 SNHLY, CDR2 FYNNEI. The V and J ends lost 3 bases and 4 bases respectively, with 12 bases between them. This CDR3 is built from 15 residues. The CDR3 reads CASSDSPAFNEKLFF. CDR3 bases: TGTGCCAGCAGTGACTCTCCAGCGTTTAATGAAAAACTGTTTTTT.